This TCR beta chain was captured by sequencing in a study of blood T cell repertoires in COVID-19. V dropped 5 bases and J dropped 4 bases, with 17 bases sitting between them. The CDR3 consists of 15 residues. CDR1 and CDR2 from the germline V gene are SGHTA and FQGNSA. Measured with immunoSEQ multiplex PCR; TCRdb has only the in-frame clones, and not every one. The sample yields roughly 220,000 clones, 88% seen once. The source is a woman aged 50 to 60 with acute COVID-19. Sequencing was done on a sample of PBMCs or T cells enriched from blood (not recorded which). The V call is TRBV7-2, the J call TRBJ1-2, with D possibly TRBD1 on 5 matching bases. DNA of the CDR3: TGTGCCAGCAGCGCTTCCGGGACTCCCGTCTATGGCTACACCTTC. Its translation: CASSASGTPVYGYTF.